This TCR beta chain was sequenced during a study of cytomegalovirus exposure and HLA in healthy donors. Notes on the study in general: As a later analysis revealed, the rate of TCR association differed by HLA locus, with DRB1 most and HLA-C fewest. Other equally common chains were less clonally expanded than HLA-associated TCR beta chains, a later analysis showed. Testing in vitro showed a few CMV-associated chains specific for CMV antigens.

Note on this clone: Its target is not known.

Germline CDR1 and CDR2: SGHRS and YFSETQ. V was clipped by 0 bases and J by 6 bases, with 20 bases between them. This CDR3 contains 17 residues. The PCR had 60 Vbeta and 13 Jbeta primers. Using immunoSEQ multiplex PCR, the repertoire was profiled, and TCRdb retains in-frame clones only, with some absent. The sample yields about 180,000 clones, roughly 70% seen once. The sample consisted of PBMCs. The sequence was obtained from a male donor in good health and CMV-seronegative. The chain is built from TRBV5-1 and TRBJ2-3, with D unclear. The CDR3 protein is CASSLALPDRRYDTQYF. The CDR3 bases are TGCGCCAGCAGCTTGGCCCTCCCAGACCGGCGGTACGATACGCAGTATTTT. The full variable domain, rest sourced from reference TRBV5-1 and TRBJ2-3, is KAGVTQTPRYLIKTRGQQVTLSCSPISGHRSVSWYQQTPGQGLQFLFEYFSETQRNKGNFPGRFSGRQFSNSRSEMNVSTLELGDSALYLCASSLALPDRRYDTQYFGPGTRLTVL.